A single sample gave rise to the 17 T cell receptor beta chains below, sequenced in a study of CDR3 diversity in severe acne. A single record per CDR3 protein comes from TCRdb applying MiXCR to the PCR reads. The sample has approximately 84,000 distinct CDR3 sequences, under 60% seen once; the top ten hold roughly an eighth. Sample: blood. These receptors were taken from a male donor in good health, without acne.

CDR3 sequence reads: CSTGTSGGAFYEQFF. CDR3 sequence (DNA): TGCAGTACCGGGACTAGCGGGGGGGCATTCTATGAGCAGTTCTTC. The gene calls are TRBV20-1 and TRBJ2-1, with 16 bases that match TRBD2. Germline values: CDR1 DFQATT, CDR2 SNEGSKA (reference sequence). The trim removed 8 bases at V and 8 bases at J, leaving 9 bases unmatched. CDR3 length: 15 amino acids.

The chain combines TRBV13 with TRBJ1-2, with D tentatively TRBD1 (6 bases). Germline V gives CDR1 PRHDT, CDR2 FYEKMQ (reference sequence). Trimming stripped 0 bases from V and 4 bases from J, with 6 bases between. There are 13 residues in the CDR3. CDR3 sequence: CASSLGGAYGYTF. DNA of the CDR3: TGTGCCAGCAGCTTAGGGGGGGCCTATGGCTACACCTTC.

By share of the sample, this clonotype is medium-sized. The chain carries TRBV7-6 and TRBJ1-1, with a tentative D call TRBD1 (5 bases). The CDR3 is 14 amino acids. CDR1 and CDR2 (germline): SGHVS, FNYEAQ. Trimming took off 3 bases at V and 4 bases at J, with 12 bases between the two ends. The CDR3 sequence: CASSFGTAGTEAFF. CDR3 nucleotide sequence: TGTGCCAGCAGCTTCGGGACGGCGGGCACTGAAGCTTTCTTT.

The chain combines TRBV10-3 with TRBJ2-5; 9 positions agree with TRBD1. The V and J ends lost 3 bases and 1 base, in that order; junction bases with no gene match: 0. CDR1 is ENHRY and CDR2 is SYGVKD in the germline V gene. The CDR3 contains 14 residues. CDR3 residues: CAISEQGAQETQYF. The CDR3, as DNA: TGTGCCATCAGTGAACAGGGGGCCCAAGAGACCCAGTACTTC.

V is TRBV7-6 and J is TRBJ2-5; 8 bases map to TRBD2. The CDR3 has 13 residues. The ends lost 5 bases at V and 5 bases at J; junction bases unmatched: 4. Per the germline V gene, CDR1 is SGHVS and CDR2 is FNYEAQ. The CDR3, as DNA: TGTGCCAGCAGCCCGGGGGGGAAGGAGACCCAGTACTTC. Translation: CASSPGGKETQYF.

The chain joins TRBV20-1 to TRBJ2-7; D possibly corresponds to TRBD2 (6 bases). The CDR3 is 13 amino acids. The germline V gene encodes CDR1 DFQATT and CDR2 SNEGSKA (reference sequence). The V end was cut by 3 bases, the J end by 5 bases, with 14 bases between. The CDR3 here is CSASGSLFHEQYF. CDR3 coding DNA: TGCAGTGCTAGCGGGAGTCTCTTCCACGAGCAGTACTTC.

The chain has TRBV10-3 and TRBJ2-7; D uncertain. The V gene lost 0 bases and the J gene lost 2 bases, with 5 bases spanning the gap. CDR1 and CDR2 from the germline V gene are ENHRY and SYGVKD. There are 13 residues in the CDR3. In DNA form, the CDR3 reads TGTGCCATCAGTGAGTCGGAAGCCTACGAGCAGTACTTC. Its translation: CAISESEAYEQYF.

This chain connects TRBV7-9 to TRBJ1-3; 7 bases align to TRBD1. Germline-derived CDR1 and CDR2 are SEHNR and FQNEAQ (reference sequence). The CDR3 totals 15 residues. V trimming: 3 bases; J trimming: 3 bases; junction bases outside the gene matches: 5. For the CDR3, the DNA is TGTGCCAGCAGCTTGGCAGACAGGGTTGGAAACACCATATATTTT. Translation: CASSLADRVGNTIYF.

With regard to this clonotype: The CDR3 does not close with the conserved phenylalanine or tryptophan, likely indicating a read error. The chain has TRBV2 and TRBJ2-1; D perhaps matches TRBD2 (6 bases). Trimming pared 6 bases from V and 10 bases from J, leaving 22 bases between. The CDR3 loop spans 15 amino acids. CDR1 and CDR2 (germline): SNHLY, FYNNEI. This CDR3 reads CASSKEGSSYEEQFL. Written as DNA, the CDR3 is TGTGCCAGCAGCAAGGAGGGGAGCTCCTACGAGGAGCAGTTCTTG.

This clonotype has a count of ten or more. The chain has TRBV19 and TRBJ2-7; D possibly corresponds to TRBD2 (6 bases). The CDR3 loop spans 15 amino acids. Trimming removed 4 bases from V and 4 bases from J, with 17 bases in between. In germline, CDR1 is LNHDA, CDR2 SQIVND (reference sequence). CDR3 bases: TGTGCCAGTAGTACCTCGGCCTCGGGGGAATACGAGCAGTACTTC. This encodes CASSTSASGEYEQYF.

The V call is TRBV5-1, the J call TRBJ2-5, with 9 bases aligning to TRBD2. With V trimmed by 0 bases and J by 1 base, 4 bases remained unmatched. The CDR3 totals 16 residues. CDR1 is SGHRS, CDR2 YFSETQ, per germline. The CDR3 region is CASSLGREGLQETQYF. The CDR3, as DNA: TGCGCCAGCAGCTTGGGGCGGGAGGGCCTCCAAGAGACCCAGTACTTC.

This clonotype was recorded once. This chain joins TRBV20-1 and TRBJ2-1; 12 nucleotides line up with TRBD2. V shed 5 bases and J 8 bases; nucleotides not matched to a gene: 4. The CDR3 contains 13 residues. CDR1 is DFQATT and CDR2 is SNEGSKA in the germline V gene (reference sequence). The CDR3 nucleotides read TGCAGTGCTTTGACTAGCGGGAGTGATGAGCAGTTCTTC. It codes for CSALTSGSDEQFF.

This rearrangement joins TRBV20-1 to TRBJ2-7; D uncertain. Looked up from germline, CDR1 is DFQATT and CDR2 is SNEGSKA (reference sequence). V lost 0 bases to trimming and J lost 3 bases, with 9 bases between them. The CDR3 has 13 amino acids. The CDR3 DNA sequence: TGCAGTGCTAGAGAGGCGCCACACTACGAGCAGTACTTC. Protein sequence: CSAREAPHYEQYF.

V usage is TRBV11-3 and J usage is TRBJ2-5; 9 bases line up with TRBD2. The CDR3 extends over 17 amino acids. The trim removed 4 bases at V and 5 bases at J, leaving 14 bases unmatched. From germline, CDR1 is SGHNT and CDR2 YENEEA. The CDR3 loop is CASSSRTLAGAGETQYF. The CDR3 DNA reads as TGTGCCAGCAGCTCCCGGACCTTAGCGGGAGCGGGGGAGACCCAGTACTTC.

Of note for this clonotype: Since the CDR3 does not end with the conserved phenylalanine or tryptophan, this likely comes from a read error. The chain combines TRBV4-1 with TRBJ2-7; no clear D. V was clipped by 0 bases and J by 0 bases, with 12 bases between them. The CDR3 consists of 16 residues. Germline loops: CDR1 MGHRA, CDR2 YSYEKL. CDR3 loop: CASSQERSSYSYEQYS. In nucleotides, the CDR3 is TGCGCCAGCAGCCAAGAAAGAAGCTCGTACTCCTACGAGCAGTACTCC.

The chain has TRBV7-9 and TRBJ1-3; D is unresolved. Germline V CDR1 and CDR2: SEHNR, FQNEAQ (reference sequence). V dropped 2 bases and J dropped 4 bases, with 6 bases sitting between them. The CDR3 totals 13 residues. CDR3 nucleotides: TGTGCCAGCAGCTTATTCTTGGGAAACACCATATATTTT. It is translated as CASSLFLGNTIYF.

By share, this clonotype ranks as medium-sized. The gene calls are TRBV20-1 and TRBJ2-5; TRBD2 agrees at 9 bases. From germline, CDR1 is DFQATT and CDR2 SNEGSKA (reference sequence). V shed 3 bases and J 2 bases; nucleotides not matched to a gene: 4. The CDR3 has 14 residues. DNA for the CDR3: TGCAGTGCTAGCCGACTAGCGGAGCAAGAGACCCAGTACTTC. Protein sequence: CSASRLAEQETQYF.